This entry describes one TCR beta chain. Its antigen is unknown. The sample comes from a study of OX40 agonist ivuxolimab in advanced cancers. Study as a whole: Ivuxolimab, an antibody acting as an agonist of OX40 (CD134), was used to treat patients.

General study results and limits: Blood T cells, both CD4+ and CD8+, expanded clonally by week 6 at 0.1 to 3.0 mg/kg.

Patients were excluded for autoimmune disease history or systemic immunosuppression. The timepoints at which blood was sampled were baseline, cycle 4 day 1, and cycle 7 day 1. The assay was immunoSEQ multiplex PCR, and TCRdb's table has in-frame clones only and misses some. The sample includes around 88,000 clones, around 92% of them seen just once. This CDR3 spans 16 amino acids. This sequence joins TRBV21-1 and TRBJ2-7; no DNA check was done on the table's D call, TRBD1. TRBV21-1 is a recognized pseudogene. The sequence came from an adult with an advanced solid tumor such as melanoma, head and neck, liver or kidney cancer. Sequencing used CD4+ or CD8+ T cells sorted from blood, obtained in a trial of the OX40 agonist ivuxolimab. CDR3: CASSKVTANRGVEQYF. The CDR3, as DNA: TGTGCCAGCAGCAAAGTGACAGCGAACAGGGGGGTCGAGCAGTACTTC.